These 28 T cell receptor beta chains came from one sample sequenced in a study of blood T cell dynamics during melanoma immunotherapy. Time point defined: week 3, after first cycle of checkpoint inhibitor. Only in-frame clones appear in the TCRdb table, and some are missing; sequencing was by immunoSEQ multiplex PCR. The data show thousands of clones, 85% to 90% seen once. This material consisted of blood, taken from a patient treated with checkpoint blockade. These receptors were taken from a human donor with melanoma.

The CDR3 DNA reads TGCGCCAGCAGCTTGCCAGGGGCGGGGAACACTGAAGCTTTCTTT. This gives the protein CASSLPGAGNTEAFF. The chain recombines TRBV5-1 with TRBJ1-1, with D possibly matching TRBD1 (6 bases). CDR3 size: 15 residues. Germline CDR1 is SGHRS and CDR2 is YFSETQ. Trimming removed 1 base at V and 1 base at J, with 11 bases between.

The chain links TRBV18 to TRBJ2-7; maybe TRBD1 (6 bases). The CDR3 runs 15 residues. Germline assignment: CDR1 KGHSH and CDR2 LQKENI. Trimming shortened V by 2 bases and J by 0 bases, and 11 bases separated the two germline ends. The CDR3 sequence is CASSPSGAASYEQYF. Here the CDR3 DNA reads TGTGCCAGCTCACCATCAGGGGCCGCCTCCTACGAGCAGTACTTC.

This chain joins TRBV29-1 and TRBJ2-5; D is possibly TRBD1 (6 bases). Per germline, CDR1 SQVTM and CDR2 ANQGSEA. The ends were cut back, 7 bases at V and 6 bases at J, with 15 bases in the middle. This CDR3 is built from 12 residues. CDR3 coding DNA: TGCAGCGCAGAACAGGGTCAAAAGACCCAGTACTTC. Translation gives CSAEQGQKTQYF.

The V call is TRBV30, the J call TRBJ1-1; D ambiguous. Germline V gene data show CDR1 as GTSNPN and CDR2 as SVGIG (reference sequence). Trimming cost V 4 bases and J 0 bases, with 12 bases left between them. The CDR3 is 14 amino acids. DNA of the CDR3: TGTGCCTGGACCAAAGGAGCCTTGAACACTGAAGCTTTCTTT. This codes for CAWTKGALNTEAFF.

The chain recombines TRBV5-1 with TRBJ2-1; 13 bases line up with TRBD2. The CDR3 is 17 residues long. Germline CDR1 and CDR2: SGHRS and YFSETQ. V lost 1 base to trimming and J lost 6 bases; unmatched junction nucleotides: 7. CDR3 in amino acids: CASSLILAGGPGNEQFF. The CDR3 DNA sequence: TGCGCCAGCAGCTTGATACTAGCGGGAGGGCCAGGCAATGAGCAGTTCTTC.

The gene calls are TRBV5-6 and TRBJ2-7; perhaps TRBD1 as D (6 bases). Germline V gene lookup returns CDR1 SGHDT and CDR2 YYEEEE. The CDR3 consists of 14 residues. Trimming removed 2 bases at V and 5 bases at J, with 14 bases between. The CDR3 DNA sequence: TGTGCCAGCAGCTTAATCAACAGGGTGGACGAGCAGTACTTC. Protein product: CASSLINRVDEQYF. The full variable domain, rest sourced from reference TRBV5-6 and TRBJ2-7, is DAGVTQSPTHLIKTRGQQVTLRCSPKSGHDTVSWYQQALGQGPQFIFQYYEEEERQRGNFPDRFSGHQFPNYSSELNVNALLLGDSALYLCASSLINRVDEQYFGPGTRLTVT.

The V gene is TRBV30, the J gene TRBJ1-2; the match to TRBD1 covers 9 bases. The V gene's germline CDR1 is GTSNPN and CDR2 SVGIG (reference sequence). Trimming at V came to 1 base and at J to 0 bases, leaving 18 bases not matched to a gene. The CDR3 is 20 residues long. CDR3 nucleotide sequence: TGTGCCTGGAGTGCGAACCGGGACAGGGTATCGGGACTTCCTAACTATGGCTACACCTTC. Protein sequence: CAWSANRDRVSGLPNYGYTF.

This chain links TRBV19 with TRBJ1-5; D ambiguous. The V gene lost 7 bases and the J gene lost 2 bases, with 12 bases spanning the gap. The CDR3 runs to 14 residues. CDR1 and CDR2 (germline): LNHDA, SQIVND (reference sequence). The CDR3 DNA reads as TGTGCCAGTACCGACTTTACGGGCAATCAGCCCCAGCATTTT. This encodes CASTDFTGNQPQHF.

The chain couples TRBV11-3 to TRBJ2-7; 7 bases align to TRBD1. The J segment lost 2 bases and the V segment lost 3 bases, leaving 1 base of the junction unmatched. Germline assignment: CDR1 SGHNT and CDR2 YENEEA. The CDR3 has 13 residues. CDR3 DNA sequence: TGTGCCAGCAGCTTGCAGGGGGCCTACGAGCAGTACTTC. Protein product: CASSLQGAYEQYF.

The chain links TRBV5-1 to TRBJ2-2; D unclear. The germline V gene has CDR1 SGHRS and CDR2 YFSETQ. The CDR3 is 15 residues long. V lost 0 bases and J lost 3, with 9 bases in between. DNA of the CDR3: TGCGCCAGCAGCTTGGGACCGGGCGACACCGGGGAGCTGTTTTTT. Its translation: CASSLGPGDTGELFF.

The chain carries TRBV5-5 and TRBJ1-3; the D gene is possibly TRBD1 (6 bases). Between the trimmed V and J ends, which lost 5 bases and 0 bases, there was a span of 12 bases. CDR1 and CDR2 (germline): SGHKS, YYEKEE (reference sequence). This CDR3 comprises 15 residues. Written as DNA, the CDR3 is TGTGCCAGCAGGCCGGACAGTATCTCTGGAAACACCATATATTTT. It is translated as CASRPDSISGNTIYF.

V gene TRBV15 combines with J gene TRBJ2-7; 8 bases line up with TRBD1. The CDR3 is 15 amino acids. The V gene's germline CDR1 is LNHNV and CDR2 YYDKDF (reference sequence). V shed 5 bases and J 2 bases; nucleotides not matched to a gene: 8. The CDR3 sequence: CATSRAGTGAYEQYF. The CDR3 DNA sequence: TGTGCCACCAGCCGTGCCGGGACAGGTGCCTACGAGCAGTACTTC.

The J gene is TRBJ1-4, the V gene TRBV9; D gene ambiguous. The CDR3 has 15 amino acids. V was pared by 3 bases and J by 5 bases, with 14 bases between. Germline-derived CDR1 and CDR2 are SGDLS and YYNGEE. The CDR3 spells CASSEFLGGNEKLFF. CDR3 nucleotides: TGTGCCAGCAGCGAATTTTTGGGAGGGAATGAAAAACTGTTTTTT.

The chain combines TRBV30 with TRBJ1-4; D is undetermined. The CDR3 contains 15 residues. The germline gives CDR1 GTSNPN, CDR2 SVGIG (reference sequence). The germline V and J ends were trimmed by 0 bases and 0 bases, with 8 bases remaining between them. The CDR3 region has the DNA TGTGCCTGGAGTGTAGACTTTGCAACTAATGAAAAACTGTTTTTT. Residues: CAWSVDFATNEKLFF.

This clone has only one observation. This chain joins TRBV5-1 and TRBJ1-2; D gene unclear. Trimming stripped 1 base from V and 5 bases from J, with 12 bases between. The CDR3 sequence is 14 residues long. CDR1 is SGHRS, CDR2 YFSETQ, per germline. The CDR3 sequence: CASSLNSVGYGYTF. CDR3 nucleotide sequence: TGCGCCAGCAGCTTGAACAGCGTTGGATATGGCTACACCTTC.

The CDR3 protein is CASSLAIGRKNTGELFF. The CDR3, as DNA: TGTGCCAGCAGCTTGGCCATCGGGAGAAAGAACACCGGGGAGCTGTTTTTT. The V and J genes are TRBV5-6 and TRBJ2-2, with D maybe TRBD2 (6 bases). Deletions cut 0 bases from V and 1 base from J, with 13 bases between. The CDR3 length is 17 residues. CDR1 is SGHDT, CDR2 YYEEEE, per germline.

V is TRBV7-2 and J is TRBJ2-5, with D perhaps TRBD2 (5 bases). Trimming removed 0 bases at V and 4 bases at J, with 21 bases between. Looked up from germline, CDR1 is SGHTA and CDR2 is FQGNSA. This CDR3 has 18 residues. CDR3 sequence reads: CASSLALGFGRSGETQYF. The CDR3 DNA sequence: TGTGCCAGCAGCTTAGCCCTGGGGTTTGGGAGATCGGGAGAGACCCAGTACTTC.

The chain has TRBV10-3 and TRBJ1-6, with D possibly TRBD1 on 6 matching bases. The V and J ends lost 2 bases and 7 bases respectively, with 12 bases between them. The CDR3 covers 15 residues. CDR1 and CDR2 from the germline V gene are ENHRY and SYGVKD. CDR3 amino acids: CAISETGKKNSPLHF. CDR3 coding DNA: TGTGCCATCAGTGAGACAGGGAAGAAAAATTCACCCCTCCACTTT.

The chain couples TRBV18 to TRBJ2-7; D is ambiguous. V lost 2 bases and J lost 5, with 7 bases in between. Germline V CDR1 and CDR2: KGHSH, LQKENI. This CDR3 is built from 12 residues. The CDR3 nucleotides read TGTGCCAGCTCACCAGCTGGGGACGAGCAGTACTTC. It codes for CASSPAGDEQYF.

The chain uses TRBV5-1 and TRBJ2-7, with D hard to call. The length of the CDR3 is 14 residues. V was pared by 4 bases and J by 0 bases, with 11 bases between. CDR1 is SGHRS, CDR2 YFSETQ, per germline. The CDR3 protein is CASSPHLSSYEQYF. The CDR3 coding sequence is TGCGCCAGCAGCCCCCACTTGAGCTCCTACGAGCAGTACTTC.

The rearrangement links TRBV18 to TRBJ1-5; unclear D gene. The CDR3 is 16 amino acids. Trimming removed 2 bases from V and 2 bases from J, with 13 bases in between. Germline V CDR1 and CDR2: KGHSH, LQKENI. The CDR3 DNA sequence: TGTGCCAGCTCACCAGAGTACTCGGAGGGCAATCAGCCCCAGCATTTT. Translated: CASSPEYSEGNQPQHF.

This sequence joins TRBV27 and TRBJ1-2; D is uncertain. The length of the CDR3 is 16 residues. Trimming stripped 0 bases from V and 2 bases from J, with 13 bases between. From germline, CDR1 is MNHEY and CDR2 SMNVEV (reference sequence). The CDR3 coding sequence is TGTGCCAGCAGTTTATCGACGGGCAGCTCCAACTATGGCTACACCTTC. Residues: CASSLSTGSSNYGYTF.

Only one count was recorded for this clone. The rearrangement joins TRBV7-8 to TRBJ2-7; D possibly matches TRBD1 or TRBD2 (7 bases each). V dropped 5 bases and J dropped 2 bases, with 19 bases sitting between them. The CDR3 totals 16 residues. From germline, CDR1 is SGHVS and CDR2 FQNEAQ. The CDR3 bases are TGTGCCAGCAGCAGGGGAGGGGGCGGGAACGCCTACGAGCAGTACTTC. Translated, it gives CASSRGGGGNAYEQYF.

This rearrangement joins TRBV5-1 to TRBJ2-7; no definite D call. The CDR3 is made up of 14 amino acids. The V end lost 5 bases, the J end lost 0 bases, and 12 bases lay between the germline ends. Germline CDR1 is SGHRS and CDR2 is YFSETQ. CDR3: CASRKDASSYEQYF. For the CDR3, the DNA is TGCGCCAGCAGAAAGGACGCGAGCTCCTACGAGCAGTACTTC.

CDR3 protein: CASSEALGTLNTEAFF. CDR3 DNA sequence: TGTGCCAGCAGTGAAGCGCTCGGGACACTGAACACTGAAGCTTTCTTT. This chain joins TRBV6-1 and TRBJ1-1; D perhaps matches TRBD1 (6 bases). The germline V gene encodes CDR1 MNHNS and CDR2 SASEGT. Trimming shortened V by 0 bases and J by 0 bases, and 11 bases separated the two germline ends. CDR3 length: 16 residues.

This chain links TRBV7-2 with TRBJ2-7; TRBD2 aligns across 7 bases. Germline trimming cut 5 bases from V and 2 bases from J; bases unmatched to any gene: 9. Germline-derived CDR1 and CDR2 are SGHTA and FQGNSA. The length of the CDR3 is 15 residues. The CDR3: CASSLGASGPYEQYF. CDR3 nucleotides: TGTGCCAGCAGCCTAGGGGCTAGCGGCCCCTACGAGCAGTACTTC.

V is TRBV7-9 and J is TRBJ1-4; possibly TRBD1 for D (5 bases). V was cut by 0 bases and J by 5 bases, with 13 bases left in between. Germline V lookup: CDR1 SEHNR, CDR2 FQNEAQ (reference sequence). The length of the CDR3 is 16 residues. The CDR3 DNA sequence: TGTGCCAGCAGCTTAGCCGGTGGCGGGGGGAATGAAAAACTGTTTTTT. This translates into CASSLAGGGGNEKLFF.

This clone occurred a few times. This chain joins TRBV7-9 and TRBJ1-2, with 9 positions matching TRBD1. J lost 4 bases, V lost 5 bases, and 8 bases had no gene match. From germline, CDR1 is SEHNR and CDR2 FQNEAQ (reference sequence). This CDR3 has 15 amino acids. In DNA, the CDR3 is TGTGCCAGCAGCCAACGACAGGGGGAGATCTATGGCTACACCTTC. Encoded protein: CASSQRQGEIYGYTF.